Each of the 18 T cell receptor beta chains below was sequenced from the same sample in a study of T cells in Graves' hyperthyroidism and ophthalmopathy. RNA transcripts yielded amplified TCR beta CDR3 regions. The TCR CDR3 was amplified in a first-round RT-PCR using the HTBI primer set. TCRdb redid the calling of the multiplex PCR reads with MiXCR, one entry per CDR3 protein. The sample contains about 710,000 distinct CDR3 sequences, about a sixth of which appear only once. The sequenced sample consisted of blood. These receptors were obtained from a young man with Graves' hyperthyroidism.

This clonotype was seen many times. The chain employs TRBV12-3 or TRBV12-4 and TRBJ2-1, with TRBD2 matching over 12 bases. CDR3 length: 15 amino acids. V dropped 7 bases and J dropped 6; count of bases not matched to a gene: 7. CDR3 in DNA: TGTGCCAGCACCTTTACTAGCGGGAGGAGCAATGAGCAGTTCTTC. Residues: CASTFTSGRSNEQFF.

This clonotype was detected only a few times. This chain joins TRBV7-9 and TRBJ2-7; the match to TRBD1 covers 8 bases. V trimming: 5 bases; J trimming: 3 bases; junction bases outside the gene matches: 9. The length of the CDR3 is 15 residues. Germline V lookup: CDR1 SEHNR, CDR2 FQNEAQ (reference sequence). CDR3 DNA: TGTGCCAGCAGCCACGTCCCCGGACAGGGCTACGAGCAGTACTTC. It is translated as CASSHVPGQGYEQYF. Using reference TRBV7-9 and TRBJ2-7 for the parts outside the CDR3, the full variable domain is DTGVSQNPRHKITKRGQNVTFRCDPISEHNRLYWYRQTLGQGPEFLTYFQNEAQLEKSRLLSDRFSAERPKGSFSTLEIQRTEQGDSAMYLCASSHVPGQGYEQYFGPGTRLTVT.

This clonotype has a handful of counts. The V call is TRBV6-4, the J call TRBJ1-2; D remains ambiguous. CDR1 MRHNA and CDR2 SNTAGT come from the germline V gene. The CDR3 is made up of 12 amino acids. V lost 6 bases and J lost 4, with 9 bases in between. In DNA, the CDR3 is TGTGCCAGCAGGGGCCCTGGCTATGGCTACACCTTC. Amino acid sequence: CASRGPGYGYTF.

J is TRBJ2-3 and V is TRBV12-3 or TRBV12-4; D is perhaps TRBD2 (6 bases). The CDR3 loop spans 13 amino acids. Trimming took 7 bases from V and 0 from J, leaving 8 bases between them. CDR3 in amino acids: CASIAGSTDTQYF. CDR3 DNA: TGTGCCAGCATCGCGGGAAGCACAGATACGCAGTATTTT.

This clonotype was seen only a few times. V usage is TRBV28 and J usage is TRBJ2-3; 8 nucleotides agree with TRBD2. The CDR3 length is 14 residues. Germline CDR1 MDHEN, CDR2 SYDVKM. Losses at the gene ends were 7 bases for V and 5 bases for J; bases not matched to a gene: 8. CDR3: CASTRAGDIDTQYF. Written as DNA, the CDR3 is TGTGCCAGCACCCGAGCGGGAGATATAGATACGCAGTATTTT.

This clonotype was observed a few times. One end of the junction fails to match germline, which may point to a read error. The chain recombines TRBV7-9 with TRBJ2-5; tentative D call: TRBD2 (5 bases). This CDR3 has 15 amino acids. CDR1 and CDR2 (germline): SEHNR, FQNEAQ (reference sequence). Here the CDR3 reads CASSLARGLQEAQYF. CDR3 in DNA: TGTGCCAGCAGCTTAGCGCGTGGACTCCAAGAGGCCCAGTACTTC.

There are a few counts of this clonotype. The chain combines TRBV19 with TRBJ2-3, with 7 positions matching TRBD2. The CDR3 length is 17 residues. The junction had 16 bases not matched to a gene; V was cut back by 7 bases and J by 3 bases. Germline CDR1 and CDR2: LNHDA and SQIVND (reference sequence). The CDR3 coding sequence is TGTGCCAGTACCGATATGAGAGGACTAGATGGTACAGATACGCAGTATTTT. Encoded protein: CASTDMRGLDGTDTQYF. Drawing the rest from reference TRBV19 and TRBJ2-3, the complete variable domain is DGGITQSPKYLFRKEGQNVTLSCEQNLNHDAMYWYRQDPGQGLRLIYYSQIVNDFQKGDIAEGYSVSREKKESFPLTVTSAQKNPTAFYLCASTDMRGLDGTDTQYFGPGTRLTVL.

Concerning this clonotype itself: With a much larger clone just one base away, this may be a read error. The V gene is TRBV6-9, the J gene TRBJ2-7; D uncertain. Trimming shortened V by 3 bases and J by 6 bases, and 12 bases separated the two germline ends. Germline-derived CDR1 and CDR2 are MNHGY and SVAAGI. This CDR3 is 13 amino acids long. The CDR3 region has the DNA TGTGCCAGCAGTTACCAAGAAGGATGCGAGCAGTACTTC. It translates to CASSYQEGCEQYF.

At least ten counts were recorded for this clonotype. The J gene is TRBJ2-7, the V gene TRBV28; D is possibly TRBD1 (6 bases). Germline V CDR1 and CDR2: MDHEN, SYDVKM. The CDR3 covers 17 residues. V lost 3 bases and J lost 1, with 19 bases in between. This CDR3 is CASSFRGLGVMSYEQYF. CDR3 in DNA: TGTGCCAGCAGTTTTAGGGGGTTAGGGGTAATGTCCTACGAGCAGTACTTC.

This clonotype came up many times. The chain employs TRBV12-3 or TRBV12-4 and TRBJ2-1; D may be TRBD2 (6 bases). This CDR3 comprises 15 residues. Trimming shortened V by 0 bases and J by 9 bases, and 15 bases separated the two germline ends. CDR3 in DNA: TGTGCCAGCAGTTTAGCAGGGCTAGCGACGAGTGAGCAGTTCTTC. Protein product: CASSLAGLATSEQFF.

This clonotype has a handful of counts. The rearrangement uses TRBV9 and TRBJ2-3, with TRBD1 matching 7 bases. The CDR3 contains 13 residues. Germline values: CDR1 SGDLS, CDR2 YYNGEE. V gave up 5 bases and J gave up 5 bases; unmatched junction bases: 5. This CDR3 is CASRDRVVDTQYF. Here the CDR3 DNA reads TGTGCCAGCAGAGACAGGGTTGTAGATACGCAGTATTTT. The full variable domain, rest sourced from reference TRBV9 and TRBJ2-3, is DSGVTQTPKHLITATGQRVTLRCSPRSGDLSVYWYQQSLDQGLQFLIQYYNGEERAKGNILERFSAQQFPDLHSELNLSSLELGDSALYFCASRDRVVDTQYFGPGTRLTVL.

This clonotype was counted between two and nine times. V gene TRBV7-6 combines with J gene TRBJ2-7; 7 bases match TRBD1. The V segment lost 5 bases and the J segment 3 bases; nucleotides outside the gene matches: 10. Per the germline V gene, CDR1 is SGHVS and CDR2 is FNYEAQ. CDR3 length: 15 residues. The CDR3 sequence: CASSPRTGSHYEQYF. Written as DNA, the CDR3 is TGTGCCAGCAGCCCGCGGACAGGTTCTCACTACGAGCAGTACTTC.

This chain uses TRBV28 with TRBJ2-2; 10 bases map to TRBD1. CDR3 size: 17 residues. CDR1 and CDR2 (germline): MDHEN, SYDVKM. V shed 7 bases and J 8 bases; nucleotides not matched to a gene: 16. The CDR3 spells CASTSMYGTGVEGELFF. The CDR3 nucleotides read TGTGCCAGCACCTCCATGTACGGGACAGGGGTGGAGGGGGAGCTGTTTTTT. The full variable domain, with the rest looked up from reference TRBV28 and TRBJ2-2, is DVKVTQSSRYLVKRTGEKVFLECVQDMDHENMFWYRQDPGLGLRLIYFSYDVKMKEKGDIPEGYSVSREKKERFSLILESASTNQTSMYLCASTSMYGTGVEGELFFGEGSRLTVL.

This clonotype was recorded at least ten times. The chain is built from TRBV7-2 and TRBJ1-2; D is perhaps TRBD1 (5 bases). This CDR3 spans 13 amino acids. CDR1 SGHTA and CDR2 FQGNSA come from the germline V gene. V was cut by 8 bases and J by 7 bases, with 17 bases left in between. The CDR3 here is CASRRSGAGGYTF. CDR3 nucleotide sequence: TGTGCCAGCCGAAGATCTGGGGCCGGTGGCTACACCTTC.

This clonotype was detected only a few times. V and J are TRBV29-1 and TRBJ1-4, with D uncertain. There are 13 residues in the CDR3. Germline CDR1 and CDR2: SQVTM and ANQGSEA. With 7 bases removed from V and 2 bases from J, the gap between germline ends came to 11 bases. CDR3: CSATGSTNEKLFF. The CDR3 DNA reads TGCAGCGCCACCGGGAGCACTAATGAAAAACTGTTTTTT. Complete variable domain (other parts from reference TRBV29-1 and TRBJ1-4): SAVISQKPSRDICQRGTSLTIQCQVDSQVTMMFWYRQQPGQSLTLIATANQGSEATYESGFVIDKFPISRPNLTFSTLTVSNMSPEDSSIYLCSATGSTNEKLFFGSGTQLSVL.

This rearrangement joins TRBV9 to TRBJ1-1; D unclear. CDR1 and CDR2 from the germline V gene are SGDLS and YYNGEE. This CDR3 contains 14 residues. V shed 0 bases and J shed 0 bases, with 6 bases lying between them. The CDR3 sequence is CASSVGDMNTEAFF. CDR3 in DNA: TGTGCCAGCAGCGTAGGCGACATGAACACTGAAGCTTTCTTT.

This chain connects TRBV12-3 or TRBV12-4 to TRBJ2-1, with 8 nucleotides matching TRBD1. The CDR3 length is 14 residues. V trimming: 6 bases; J trimming: 3 bases; junction bases outside the gene matches: 4. In nucleotides, the CDR3 is TGTGCCAGCAGCCTACAGGGGGTCTACAATGAGCAGTTCTTC. It specifies CASSLQGVYNEQFF.

This clonotype was counted only a few times. This chain connects TRBV4-3 to TRBJ2-3; TRBD2 aligns across 9 bases. CDR3 length: 17 amino acids. Germline CDR1 and CDR2: LGHNA and YSLEER. The V segment lost 0 bases and the J segment 3 bases; nucleotides outside the gene matches: 7. The CDR3 loop reads CASSQDGLAGITDTQYF. The CDR3 DNA sequence: TGCGCCAGCAGCCAAGATGGCCTAGCGGGGATTACAGATACGCAGTATTTT.